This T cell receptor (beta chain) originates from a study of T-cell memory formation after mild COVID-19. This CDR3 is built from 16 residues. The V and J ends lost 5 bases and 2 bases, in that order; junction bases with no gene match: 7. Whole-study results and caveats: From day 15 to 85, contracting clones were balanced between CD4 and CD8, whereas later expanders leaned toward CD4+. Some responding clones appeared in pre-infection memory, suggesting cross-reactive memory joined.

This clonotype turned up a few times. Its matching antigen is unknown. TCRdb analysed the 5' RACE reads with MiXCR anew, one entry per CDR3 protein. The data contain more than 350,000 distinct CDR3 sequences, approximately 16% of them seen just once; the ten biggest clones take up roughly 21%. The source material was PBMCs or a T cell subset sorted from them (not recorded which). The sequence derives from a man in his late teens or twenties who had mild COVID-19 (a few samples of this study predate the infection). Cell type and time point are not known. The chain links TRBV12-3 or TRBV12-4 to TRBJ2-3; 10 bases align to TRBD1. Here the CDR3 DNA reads TGTGCCAGCAGTCCCCAAGACAGGGGGCTCACAGATACGCAGTATTTT. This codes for CASSPQDRGLTDTQYF.